The clone carrying this TCR beta chain has a count of ten or more. Its antigen is unknown. The data originate from a study of T cells in Graves' hyperthyroidism and ophthalmopathy. Findings and caveats of the study: Through a model of 13 V-J features, ophthalmopathy was separated from stable hyperthyroidism. Blood also contained most expanded thyroid clonotypes above 0.001.

This CDR3 has 14 residues. Germline CDR1 reads SGHTA; CDR2 reads FQGNSA. V lost 0 bases, J lost 6 bases, and 9 bases lay in between. RNA transcripts yielded amplified TCR beta CDR3 regions. The HTBI primer set served for first-round RT-PCR of the TCR CDR3. MiXCR, applied by TCRdb to the multiplex PCR reads, yields one record per CDR3 protein. There are around 380,000 distinct CDR3 sequences in the sample; 13% occur only once, and less than 25% lies in the top ten. Sample collection date corresponds to first hyperthyroidism diagnosis, prior to any ophthalmopathy symptoms. Using 9.5 to 10 ml of fresh peripheral blood, PBMCs were prepared.

The sequenced sample was blood. This sequence joins TRBV7-2 and TRBJ2-1; a weak D match, TRBD2 (5 bases). The TCR sequence derives from a man younger than 40 with Graves' hyperthyroidism that later progressed to Graves' ophthalmopathy. This CDR3 reads CASSLALLANEQFF. The DNA of the CDR3 is TGTGCCAGCAGCTTAGCGCTGCTAGCCAATGAGCAGTTCTTC.